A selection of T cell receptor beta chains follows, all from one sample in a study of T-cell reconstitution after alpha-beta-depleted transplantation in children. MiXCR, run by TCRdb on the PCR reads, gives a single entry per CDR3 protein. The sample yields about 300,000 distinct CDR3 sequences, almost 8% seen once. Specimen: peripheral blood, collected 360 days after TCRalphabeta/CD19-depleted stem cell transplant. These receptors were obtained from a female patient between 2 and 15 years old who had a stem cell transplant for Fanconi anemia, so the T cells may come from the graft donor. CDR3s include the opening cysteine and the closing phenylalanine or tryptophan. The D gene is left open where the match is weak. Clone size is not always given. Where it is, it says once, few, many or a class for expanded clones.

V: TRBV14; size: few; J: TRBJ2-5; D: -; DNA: TGTGCCAGCAGCCAAAGACCCAGGGGGGCCCAAGAGACCCAGTACTTC; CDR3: CASSQRPRGAQETQYF
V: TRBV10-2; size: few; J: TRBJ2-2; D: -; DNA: TGCGCCAGCAGGCCCGTTTCGAACACCGGGGAGCTGTTTTTT; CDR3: CASRPVSNTGELFF
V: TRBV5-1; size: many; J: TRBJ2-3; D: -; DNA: TGCGCCAGCAGCCCGAGAGAACGCGGGTTGGGTTTGGATACGCAGTATTTT; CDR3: CASSPRERGLGLDTQYF
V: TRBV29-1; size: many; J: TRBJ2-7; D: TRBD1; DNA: TGCAGCGCCGGGACAGGGGACTACGAGCAGTACTTC; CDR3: CSAGTGDYEQYF
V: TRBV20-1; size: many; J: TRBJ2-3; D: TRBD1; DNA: TGCAGTGCTAGGGGCAGGGGGCATGGAGATACGCAGTATTTT; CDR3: CSARGRGHGDTQYF
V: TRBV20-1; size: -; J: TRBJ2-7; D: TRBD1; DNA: TGCAGTGCTAGTGAGACAGGGGGTTTCTACGAGCAGTACTTC; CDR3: CSASETGGFYEQYF
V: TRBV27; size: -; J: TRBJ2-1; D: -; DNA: TGTGCCAGCAGTTTATTTGGGCTGGGGCTTAGGAATGAGCAGTTCTTC; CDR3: CASSLFGLGLRNEQFF
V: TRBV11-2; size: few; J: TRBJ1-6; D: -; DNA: TGTGCCAGCAGCTTAGAGTTCGGAAGCTCCTATAATTCACCCCTCCACTTT; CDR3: CASSLEFGSSYNSPLHF
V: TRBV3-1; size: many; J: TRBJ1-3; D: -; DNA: TGTGCCAGCAGCCCTTCGGCGCGCGGTGTAGCTGGAAACACCATATATTTT; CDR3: CASSPSARGVAGNTIYF
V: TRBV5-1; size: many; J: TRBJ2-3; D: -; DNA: TGCGCCAGCAGCTTAGAGGGGGATCGCACAGATACGCAGTATTTT; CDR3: CASSLEGDRTDTQYF
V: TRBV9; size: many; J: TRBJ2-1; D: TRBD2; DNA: TGTGCCAGCAGCCCGCACTTTAGCGGGGGGTTTTCGTACAATGAGCAGTTCTTC; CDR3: CASSPHFSGGFSYNEQFF
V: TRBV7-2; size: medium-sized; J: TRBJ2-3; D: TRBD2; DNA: TGTGCCAGCAGCTTAGCGATAGCGGGGGGGCGGTCAGATACGCAGTATTTT; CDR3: CASSLAIAGGRSDTQYF
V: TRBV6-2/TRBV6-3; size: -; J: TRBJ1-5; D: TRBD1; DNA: TGTGCCAGCAGCAGACAGGGGGGTCATAGCAATCAGCCCCAGCATTTT; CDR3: CASSRQGGHSNQPQHF
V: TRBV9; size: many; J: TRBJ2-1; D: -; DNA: TGTGCCAGCAGCGGGGGGGCCCCACGAGAAGGGGGCTACAATGAGCAGTTCTTC; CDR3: CASSGGAPREGGYNEQFF
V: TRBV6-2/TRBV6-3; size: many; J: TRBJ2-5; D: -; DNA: TGTGCCAGCAGTTCCTTCAGGGCGGGCGAAGAGACCCAGTACTTC; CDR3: CASSSFRAGEETQYF
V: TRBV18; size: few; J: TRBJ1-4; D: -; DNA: TGTGCCAGCTCACCATTTTCCGGGAATGAAAAACTGTTTTTT; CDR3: CASSPFSGNEKLFF
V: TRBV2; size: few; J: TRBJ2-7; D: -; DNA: TGTGCCAGCAGGTTAGGGGGCGCGGGGTCCTACGAGCAGTACTTC; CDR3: CASRLGGAGSYEQYF
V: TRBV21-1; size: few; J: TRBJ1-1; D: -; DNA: TGTGCCAGCATTCCAACAGGGGAGGAGGTGAACACTGAAGCTTTCTTT; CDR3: CASIPTGEEVNTEAFF
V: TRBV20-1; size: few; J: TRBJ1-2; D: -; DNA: TGCAGTGCGCCCGCGGTAGACCTAGCCAACTATGGCTACACCTTC; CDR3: CSAPAVDLANYGYTF
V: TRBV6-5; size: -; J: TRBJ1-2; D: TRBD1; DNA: TGTGCCAGCAGTGTACCGACAGGGTCCTATGGCTACACCTTC; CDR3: CASSVPTGSYGYTF
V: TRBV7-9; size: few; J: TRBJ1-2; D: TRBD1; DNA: TGTGCCAGCAGCGACGGACAGGGGCAAGATGGCTACACCTTC; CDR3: CASSDGQGQDGYTF
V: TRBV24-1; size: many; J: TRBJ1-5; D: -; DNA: TGTGCCACCAGTGATTTGGAGGGTAGGCAGCCCCAGCATTTT; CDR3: CATSDLEGRQPQHF
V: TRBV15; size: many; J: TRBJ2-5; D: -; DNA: TGTGCCACCAGCAGAGCATCTTTCGGAGAGACCCAGTACTTC; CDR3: CATSRASFGETQYF
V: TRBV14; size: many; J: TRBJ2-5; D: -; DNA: TGTGCCAGCAGCCAAGAGAACGGGGTAAAAGCTCAAGAGACCCAGTACTTC; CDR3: CASSQENGVKAQETQYF
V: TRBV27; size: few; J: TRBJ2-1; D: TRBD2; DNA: TGTGCCAGCAGGGGACTAGCGGGATATCCAAGCAATGAGCAGTTCTTC; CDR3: CASRGLAGYPSNEQFF
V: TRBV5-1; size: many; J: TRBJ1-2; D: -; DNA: TGCGCCAGCAGCTTGGCCGAGGGGCCGGGGGATGGCTACACCTTC; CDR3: CASSLAEGPGDGYTF
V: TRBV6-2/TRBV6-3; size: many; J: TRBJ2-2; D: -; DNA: TGTGCCAGCAGTTACCTAGCAACCGGGGAGCTGTTTTTT; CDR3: CASSYLATGELFF
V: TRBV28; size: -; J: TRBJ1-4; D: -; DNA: TGTGCCAGCGGAGGGGCAGGGGTTGAAAAACTGTTTTTT; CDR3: CASGGAGVEKLFF
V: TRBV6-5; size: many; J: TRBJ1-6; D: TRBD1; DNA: TGTGCCAGCAGTTACTCGATTTGGGGGACAGGGCATTCACCCCTCCACTTT; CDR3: CASSYSIWGTGHSPLHF
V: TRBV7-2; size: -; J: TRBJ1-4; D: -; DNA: TGTGCCAGCAGCGGTGGGAGGCGGACTAATGAAAAACTGTTTTTT; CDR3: CASSGGRRTNEKLFF
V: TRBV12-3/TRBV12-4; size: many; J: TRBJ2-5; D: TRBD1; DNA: TGTGCCAGTCAGGGGGCGGGGGAGACCCAGTACTTC; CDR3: CASQGAGETQYF
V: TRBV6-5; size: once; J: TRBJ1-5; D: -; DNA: TGTGCCAGACTTTATAGCAATCAGCCCCAGCATTTT; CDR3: CARLYSNQPQHF
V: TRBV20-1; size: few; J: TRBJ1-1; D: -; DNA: TGCAGTGCTAGTTGGTCGGGGAGGGGTCCCGCTTTCTTT; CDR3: CSASWSGRGPAFF
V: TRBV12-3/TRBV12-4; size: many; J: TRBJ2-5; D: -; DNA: TGTGCCAGCAGAGACTTTCAAGAGACCCAGTACTTC; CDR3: CASRDFQETQYF
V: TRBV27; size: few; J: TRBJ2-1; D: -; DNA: TGTGCCAGCAGTTTGTCGGAATACAATGAGCAGTTCTTC; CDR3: CASSLSEYNEQFF